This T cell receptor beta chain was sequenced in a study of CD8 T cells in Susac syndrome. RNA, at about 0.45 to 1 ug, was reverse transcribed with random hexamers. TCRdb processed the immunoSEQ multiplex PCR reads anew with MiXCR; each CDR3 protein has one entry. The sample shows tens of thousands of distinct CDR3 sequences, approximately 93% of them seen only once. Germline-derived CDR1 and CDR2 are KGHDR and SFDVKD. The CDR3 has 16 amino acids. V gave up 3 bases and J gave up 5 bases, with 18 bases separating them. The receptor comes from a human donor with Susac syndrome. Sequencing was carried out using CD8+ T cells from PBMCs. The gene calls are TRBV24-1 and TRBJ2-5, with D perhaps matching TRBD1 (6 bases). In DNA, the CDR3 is TGTGCCACCAGTGATGACCGGACAGAACCTTGGGAGACCCAGTACTTC. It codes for CATSDDRTEPWETQYF.